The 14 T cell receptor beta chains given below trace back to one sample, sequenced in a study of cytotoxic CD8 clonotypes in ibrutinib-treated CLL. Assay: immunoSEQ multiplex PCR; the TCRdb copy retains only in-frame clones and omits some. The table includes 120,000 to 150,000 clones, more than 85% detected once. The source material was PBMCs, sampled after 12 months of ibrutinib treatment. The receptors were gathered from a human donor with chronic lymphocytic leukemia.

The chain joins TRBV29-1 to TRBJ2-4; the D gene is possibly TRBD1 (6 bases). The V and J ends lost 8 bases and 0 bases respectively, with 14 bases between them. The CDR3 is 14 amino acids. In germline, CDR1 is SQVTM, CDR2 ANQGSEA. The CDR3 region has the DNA TGCAGCTATTCCGGGACAAGAGCCAAAAACATTCAGTACTTC. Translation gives CSYSGTRAKNIQYF.

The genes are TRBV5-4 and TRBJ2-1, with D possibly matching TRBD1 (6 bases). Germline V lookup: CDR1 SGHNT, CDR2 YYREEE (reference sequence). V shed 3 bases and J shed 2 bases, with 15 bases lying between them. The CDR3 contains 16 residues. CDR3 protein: CASSSKTGTTYNEQFF. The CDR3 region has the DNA TGTGCCAGCAGCTCTAAGACAGGCACTACCTACAATGAGCAGTTCTTC.

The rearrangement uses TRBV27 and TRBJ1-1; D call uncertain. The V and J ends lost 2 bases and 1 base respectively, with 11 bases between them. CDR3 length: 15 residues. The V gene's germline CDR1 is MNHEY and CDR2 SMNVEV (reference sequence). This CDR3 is CASSLGSEGNTEAFF. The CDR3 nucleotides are TGTGCCAGCAGTTTAGGTTCAGAGGGGAACACTGAAGCTTTCTTT.

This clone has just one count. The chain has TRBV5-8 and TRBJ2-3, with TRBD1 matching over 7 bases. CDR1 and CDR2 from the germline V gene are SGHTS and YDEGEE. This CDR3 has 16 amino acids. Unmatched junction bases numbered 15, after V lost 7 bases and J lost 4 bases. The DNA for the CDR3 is TGTGCCAGCCCTACCCCACCCGACAGGGAAGCAGATACGCAGTATTTT. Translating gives CASPTPPDREADTQYF.

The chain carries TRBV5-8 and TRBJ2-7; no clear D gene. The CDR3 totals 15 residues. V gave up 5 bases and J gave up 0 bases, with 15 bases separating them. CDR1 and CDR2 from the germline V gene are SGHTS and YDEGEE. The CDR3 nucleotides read TGTGCCAGCAGGGGCAGGTTGAGGAGCTCCTACGAGCAGTACTTC. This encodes CASRGRLRSSYEQYF. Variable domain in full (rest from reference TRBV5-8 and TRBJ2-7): EAGVTQSPTHLIKTRGQQATLRCSPISGHTSVYWYQQALGLGLQFLLWYDEGEERNRGNFPPRFSGRQFPNYSSELNVNALELEDSALYLCASRGRLRSSYEQYFGPGTRLTVT.

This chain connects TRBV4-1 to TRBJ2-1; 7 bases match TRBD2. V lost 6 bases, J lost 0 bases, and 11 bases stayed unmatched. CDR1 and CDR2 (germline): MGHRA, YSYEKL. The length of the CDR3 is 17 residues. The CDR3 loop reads CASSQTHLADSYNEQFF. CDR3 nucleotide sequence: TGCGCCAGCAGTCAAACCCACCTAGCGGACTCCTACAATGAGCAGTTCTTC.

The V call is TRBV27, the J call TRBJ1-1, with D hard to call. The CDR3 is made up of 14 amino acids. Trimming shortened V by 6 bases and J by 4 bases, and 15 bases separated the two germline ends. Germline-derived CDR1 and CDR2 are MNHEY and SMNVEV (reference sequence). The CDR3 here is CASRPSTSATEAFF. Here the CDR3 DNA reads TGTGCCAGCAGACCATCAACCAGCGCCACTGAAGCTTTCTTT.

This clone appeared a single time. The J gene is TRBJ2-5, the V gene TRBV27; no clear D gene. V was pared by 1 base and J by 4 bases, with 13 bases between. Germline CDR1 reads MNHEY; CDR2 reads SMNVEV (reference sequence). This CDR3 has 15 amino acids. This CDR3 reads CASSLFSFRRETQYF. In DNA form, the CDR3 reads TGTGCCAGCAGTTTATTCTCTTTCAGACGAGAGACCCAGTACTTC.

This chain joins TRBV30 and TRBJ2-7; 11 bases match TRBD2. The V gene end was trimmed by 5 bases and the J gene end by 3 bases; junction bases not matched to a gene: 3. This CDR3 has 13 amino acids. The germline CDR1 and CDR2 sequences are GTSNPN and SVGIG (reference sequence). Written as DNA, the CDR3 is TGTGCCTGGGGGACTAGCGGAAACTACGAGCAGTACTTC. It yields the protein CAWGTSGNYEQYF.

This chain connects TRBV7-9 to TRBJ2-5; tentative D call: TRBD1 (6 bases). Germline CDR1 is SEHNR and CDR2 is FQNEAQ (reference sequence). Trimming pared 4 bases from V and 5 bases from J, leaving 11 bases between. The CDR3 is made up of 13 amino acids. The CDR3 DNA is TGTGCCAGCAGCTCCACAGACAGGGAGACCCAGTACTTC. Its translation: CASSSTDRETQYF.

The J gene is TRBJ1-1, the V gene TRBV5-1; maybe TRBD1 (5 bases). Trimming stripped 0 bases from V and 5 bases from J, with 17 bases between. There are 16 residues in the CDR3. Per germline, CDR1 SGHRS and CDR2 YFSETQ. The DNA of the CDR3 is TGCGCCAGCAGCTTGGCCATTGACAGCTTGAGGACTGAAGCTTTCTTT. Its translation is CASSLAIDSLRTEAFF.

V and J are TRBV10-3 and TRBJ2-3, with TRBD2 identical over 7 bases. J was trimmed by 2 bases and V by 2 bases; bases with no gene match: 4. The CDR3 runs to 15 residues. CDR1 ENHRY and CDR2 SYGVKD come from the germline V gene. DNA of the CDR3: TGTGCCATCAGTGAGCGACTAGCCACCACAGATACGCAGTATTTT. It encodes CAISERLATTDTQYF.

CDR3 coding DNA: TGTGCCAGCACCTATCCGGCCGGGGAAGCAGCTGTGGATACGCAGTATTTT. It specifies CASTYPAGEAAVDTQYF. The chain is built from TRBV28 and TRBJ2-3, with D perhaps matching TRBD2 (5 bases). V lost 7 bases and J 6 bases, leaving 26 bases between the germline ends. The CDR3 loop spans 17 amino acids. CDR1 and CDR2 from the germline V gene are MDHEN and SYDVKM.

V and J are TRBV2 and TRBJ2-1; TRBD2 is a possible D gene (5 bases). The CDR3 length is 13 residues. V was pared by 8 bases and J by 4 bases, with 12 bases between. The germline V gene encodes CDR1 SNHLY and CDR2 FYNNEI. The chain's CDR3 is CASQLDSYNEQFF. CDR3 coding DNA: TGTGCCAGCCAGTTGGACTCGTACAATGAGCAGTTCTTC.